This T cell receptor beta chain was identified during a study of OX40 agonist ivuxolimab in advanced cancers. Study context: Every 2 weeks, patients received ivuxolimab intravenously, dosed at 0.01 to 10 mg/kg.

General study points: Among the lowest peripheral clonal expansion occurred in 0.1-3.0 mg/kg partial responders.

This CDR3 has 18 amino acids. V was pared by 2 bases and J by 0 bases, with 10 bases of the junction left unmatched. Germline assignment: CDR1 SGHAT and CDR2 FQNNGV. Profiled with immunoSEQ multiplex PCR; TCRdb holds only in-frame clones, not every one. The data hold 73,000 or so clones, with about 81% observed a single time. The sample holds one count of this clone. The antigen is unknown. This receptor was taken from an adult with an advanced solid tumor such as melanoma, head and neck, liver or kidney cancer. The sequencing here drew on CD4+ or CD8+ T cells sorted from blood, taken in a trial of the OX40 agonist ivuxolimab. The chain joins TRBV11-2 to TRBJ1-3, with TRBD1 matching 7 bases. The CDR3 protein is CASSLRDSGSNSGNTIYF. The CDR3 DNA reads TGTGCCAGCAGCTTAAGGGACAGTGGGTCCAACTCTGGAAACACCATATATTTT.